The present T cell receptor (beta chain) was sequenced within a study of blood T cell repertoires in COVID-19. On the study more broadly: Collection of acute and convalescent COVID-19 samples took place in the United States, Italy and Spain.

As handled by the study authors: Amplifying reference gene primers gave estimates of nucleated cell counts. Produced via immunoSEQ multiplex PCR; TCRdb's table is partial and in-frame only. The V and J calls and clone size were taken over from that table, and D and trimming were inferred from the DNA. Of over 150,000 clones in the sample, around four fifths were seen once. This clone was found a few times. Sequencing was performed on peripheral blood. The receptor was derived from a woman at least 80 years old with acute or convalescent COVID-19.

CDR3 region: CASRFGGPPNYGYTF. The CDR3 DNA reads as TGTGCCAGCAGGTTTGGGGGCCCTCCTAACTATGGCTACACCTTC. The V and J genes are TRBV28 and TRBJ1-2, with D perhaps TRBD1 (6 bases). Between the trimmed V and J ends, which lost 6 bases and 0 bases, there was a span of 14 bases. Germline-derived CDR1 and CDR2 are MDHEN and SYDVKM. This CDR3 has 15 amino acids.